The source of this T cell receptor (beta chain) is a study of Tregs in tolerant kidney transplant recipients (dated by TCRdb to the late 2010s). With respect to the entire study: TCRbeta sequencing was used in the study to identify donor-specific regulatory T cells before combined kidney and bone marrow transplantation, and the identified cells were then tracked after transplant. Several methods of expanding Tregs specific for an allogeneic donor were compared by TCRbeta repertoire sequencing in 3 healthy controls. Summary of the overall study and its limitations: Expanding Tregs with activated donor B cells appeared to identify the most biologically relevant and donor-specific TCRbeta repertoire. The study was limited by small patient numbers, and the findings need validation in larger populations and under other immunosuppression protocols. Biological reproducibility was not directly addressed, though technical replication error appeared minimal.

Looking up the germline V gene yields CDR1 SGHDT and CDR2 YYEEEE. V lost 5 bases and J lost 3 bases, and the count of bases not matched to a germline gene is 6. The cysteine opens and the phenylalanine closes a CDR3 of 15 amino acids. The entry retains the CDR3 DNA only, 45 bases that are in frame from base 1. Thawed PBMCs were FACS-sorted into unstimulated Tregs (CD4+CD25+CD127-), CD4+ non-Tregs (CD4+CD25-), CD4 cells and CD8 cells. Blood from healthy controls was obtained either from healthy volunteers or as purchased buffy coats. Healthy control blood was processed to PBMCs by Ficoll density gradient and cryopreserved, and patient PBMCs were collected before and after transplant. To note about this clone: No cognate antigen has been identified for it. The record has no base qualities; no much larger clone is one base away.

For TCRbeta CDR3 sequencing, genomic DNA was extracted from sorted cells using the QIAGEN DNeasy Blood and Tissue Kit. Through immunoSEQ, high-throughput TCRbeta CDR3 sequencing was done commercially, including PCR amplification with internal controls and bias correction. Regarding the original processing steps: Unique productive TCRbeta sequences were defined by CDR3 nucleotide sequence when primers matched and otherwise by CDR3 amino acid sequence together with Vbeta and Jbeta genes. To correct sorting error, sequences shared between sorted populations at a frequency ratio of 2:1 or less were removed; the rest were assigned to the higher population. Donor-reactive sequences were defined as at least 5-fold expanded in CFSE-low cells versus unstimulated cells, with frequency of at least 0.01% in CFSE-low cells. Jensen-Shannon divergence, calculated on the top 100 TCRbeta sequences ranked by frequency, was used to quantify repertoire divergence. For samples with multiple sequencing runs, sorting error was corrected in each run separately before the runs were combined. Sourced from immuneACCESS, this table was stored by TCRdb with only in-frame sequences that have V and J called. A share of the clones is absent; for the studies checked, an unresolved V gene accounts for under half, and the remainder has no known explanation. V and J calls and clone size follow that table, whereas D and trimming were derived from the DNA. Recorded for this sample are fewer than 150,000 clones; roughly nine tenths of them occurred a single time. Approximately 0.6% of the sample comes from the top ten.

The sample comprised CD4+ T cells from blood. The sequence is built from TRBV5-6 and TRBJ2-1; TRBD1 fits 9 bases in the junction. The receptor was derived from a human donor in good health. Here is the DNA: TGTGCCAGCAGGGTCGGGGACAGGGTCTACAATGAGCAGTTCTTC. This translates into CASRVGDRVYNEQFF.